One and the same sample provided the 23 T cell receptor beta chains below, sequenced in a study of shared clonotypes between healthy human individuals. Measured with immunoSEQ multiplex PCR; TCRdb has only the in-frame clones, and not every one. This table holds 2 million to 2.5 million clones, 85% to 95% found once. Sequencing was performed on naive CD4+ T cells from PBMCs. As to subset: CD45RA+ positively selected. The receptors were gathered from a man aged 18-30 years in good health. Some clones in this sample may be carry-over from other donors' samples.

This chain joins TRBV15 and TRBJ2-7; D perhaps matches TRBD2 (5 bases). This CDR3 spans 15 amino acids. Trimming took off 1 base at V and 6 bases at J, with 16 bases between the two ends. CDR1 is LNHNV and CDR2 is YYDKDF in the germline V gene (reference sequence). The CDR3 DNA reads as TGTGCCACCAGCAGAGTTGGACGGGAACTAGGCGAGCAGTACTTC. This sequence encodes CATSRVGRELGEQYF.

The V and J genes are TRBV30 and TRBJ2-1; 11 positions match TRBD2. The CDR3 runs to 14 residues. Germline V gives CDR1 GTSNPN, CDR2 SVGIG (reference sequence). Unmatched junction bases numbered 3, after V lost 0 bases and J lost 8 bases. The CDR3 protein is CAWSVLAGVHEQFF. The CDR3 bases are TGTGCCTGGAGTGTACTAGCGGGAGTTCATGAGCAGTTCTTC.

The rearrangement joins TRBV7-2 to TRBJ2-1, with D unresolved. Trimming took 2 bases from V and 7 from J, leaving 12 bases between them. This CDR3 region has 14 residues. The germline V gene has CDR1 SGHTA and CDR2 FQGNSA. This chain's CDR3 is CASSLISRPNEQFF. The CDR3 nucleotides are TGTGCCAGCAGCTTAATTAGTAGGCCTAATGAGCAGTTCTTC.

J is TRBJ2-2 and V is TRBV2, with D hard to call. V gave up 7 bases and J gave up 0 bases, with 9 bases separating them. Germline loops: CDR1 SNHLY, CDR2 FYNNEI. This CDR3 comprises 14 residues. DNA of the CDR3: TGTGCCAGCAACTCTGGCGCGAACACCGGGGAGCTGTTTTTT. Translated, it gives CASNSGANTGELFF.

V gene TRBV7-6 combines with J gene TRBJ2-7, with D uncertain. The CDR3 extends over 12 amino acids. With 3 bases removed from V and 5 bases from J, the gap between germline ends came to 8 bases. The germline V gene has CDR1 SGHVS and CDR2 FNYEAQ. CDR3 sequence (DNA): TGTGCCAGCAGCTTCAAGGGAAACGAGCAGTACTTC. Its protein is CASSFKGNEQYF.

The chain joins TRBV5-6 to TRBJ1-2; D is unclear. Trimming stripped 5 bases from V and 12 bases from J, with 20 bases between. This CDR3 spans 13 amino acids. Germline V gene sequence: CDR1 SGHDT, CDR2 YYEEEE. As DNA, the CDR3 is TGTGCCAGCAGGGTTGAGGGTGACCTCGGCCACACCTTC. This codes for CASRVEGDLGHTF.

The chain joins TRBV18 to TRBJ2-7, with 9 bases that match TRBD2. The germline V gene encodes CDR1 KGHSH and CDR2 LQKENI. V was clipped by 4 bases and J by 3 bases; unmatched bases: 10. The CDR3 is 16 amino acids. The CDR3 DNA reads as TGTGCCAGCTCACTTACCATTAGCGGGAGATTCTACGAGCAGTACTTC. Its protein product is CASSLTISGRFYEQYF.

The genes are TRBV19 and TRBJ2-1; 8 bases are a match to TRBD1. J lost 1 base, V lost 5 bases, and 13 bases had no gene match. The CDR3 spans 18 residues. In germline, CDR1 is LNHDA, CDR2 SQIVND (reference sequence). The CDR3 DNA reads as TGTGCCAGTAGTCCCGTTTTGACAGGGGAAGGTTCCTACAATGAGCAGTTCTTC. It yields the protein CASSPVLTGEGSYNEQFF.

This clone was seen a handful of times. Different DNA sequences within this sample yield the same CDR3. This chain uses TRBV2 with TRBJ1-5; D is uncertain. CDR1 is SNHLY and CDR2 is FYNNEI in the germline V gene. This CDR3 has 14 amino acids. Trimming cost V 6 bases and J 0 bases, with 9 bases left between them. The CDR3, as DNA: TGTGCCAGCAGCGAACAAAATAGCAATCAGCCCCAGCATTTT. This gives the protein CASSEQNSNQPQHF.

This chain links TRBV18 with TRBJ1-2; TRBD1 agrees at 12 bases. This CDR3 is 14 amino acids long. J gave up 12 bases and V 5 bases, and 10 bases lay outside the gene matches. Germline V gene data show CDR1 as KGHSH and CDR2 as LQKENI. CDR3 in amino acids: CASSAGQGAQGNTF. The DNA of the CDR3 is TGTGCCAGCTCAGCGGGACAGGGGGCGCAGGGCAACACCTTC.

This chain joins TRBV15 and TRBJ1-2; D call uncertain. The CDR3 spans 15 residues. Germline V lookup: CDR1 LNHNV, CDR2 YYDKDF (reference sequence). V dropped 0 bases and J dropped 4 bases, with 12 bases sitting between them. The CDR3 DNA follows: TGTGCCACCAGCAGAGATCCAGCGAGGCCCTATGGCTACACCTTC. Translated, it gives CATSRDPARPYGYTF.

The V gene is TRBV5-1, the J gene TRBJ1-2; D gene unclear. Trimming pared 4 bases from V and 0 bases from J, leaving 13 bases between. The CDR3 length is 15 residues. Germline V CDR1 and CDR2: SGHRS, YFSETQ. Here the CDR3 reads CASSEDGPPNYGYTF. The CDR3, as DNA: TGCGCCAGCAGCGAGGACGGGCCTCCTAACTATGGCTACACCTTC.

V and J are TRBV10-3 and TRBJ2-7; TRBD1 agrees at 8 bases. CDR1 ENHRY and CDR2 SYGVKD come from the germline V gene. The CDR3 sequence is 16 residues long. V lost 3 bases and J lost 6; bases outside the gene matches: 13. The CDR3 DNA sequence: TGTGCCATCAGTGATCCTCTGGGCAGGGGGACAGGCGAGCAGTACTTC. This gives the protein CAISDPLGRGTGEQYF.

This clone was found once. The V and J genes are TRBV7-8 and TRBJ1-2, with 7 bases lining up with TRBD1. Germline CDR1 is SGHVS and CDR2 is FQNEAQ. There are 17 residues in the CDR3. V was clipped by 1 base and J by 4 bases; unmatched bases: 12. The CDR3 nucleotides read TGTGCCAGCAGCTTAGATGAGAGGGGACAGAAGGTCTATGGCTACACCTTC. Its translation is CASSLDERGQKVYGYTF.

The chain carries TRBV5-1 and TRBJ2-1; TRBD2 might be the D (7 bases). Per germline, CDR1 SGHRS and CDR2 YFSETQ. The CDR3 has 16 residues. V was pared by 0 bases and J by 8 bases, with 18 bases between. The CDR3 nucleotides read TGCGCCAGCAGCTTGGCAGGACTAGGGGGGCACGATGAGCAGTTCTTC. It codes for CASSLAGLGGHDEQFF.

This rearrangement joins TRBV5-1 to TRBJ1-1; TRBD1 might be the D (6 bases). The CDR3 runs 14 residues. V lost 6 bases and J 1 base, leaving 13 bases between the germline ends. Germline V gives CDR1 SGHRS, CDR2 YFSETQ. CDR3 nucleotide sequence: TGCGCCAGCAAAGATACAGGGTCGAACACTGAAGCTTTCTTT. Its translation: CASKDTGSNTEAFF.

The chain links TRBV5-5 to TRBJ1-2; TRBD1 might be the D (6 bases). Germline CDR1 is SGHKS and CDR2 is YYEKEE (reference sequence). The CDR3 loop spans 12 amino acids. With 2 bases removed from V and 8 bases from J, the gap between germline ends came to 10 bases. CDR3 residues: CASSFQGPGYTF. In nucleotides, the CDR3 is TGTGCCAGCAGCTTTCAGGGGCCGGGCTACACCTTC.

CDR3 coding DNA: TGTGCCAGCAGCTCAGTTCCAGGGGGCGGTTACACTGAAGCTTTCTTT. This codes for CASSSVPGGGYTEAFF. The chain couples TRBV7-8 to TRBJ1-1; the match to TRBD1 covers 8 bases. The V gene's germline CDR1 is SGHVS and CDR2 FQNEAQ. With V trimmed by 4 bases and J by 3 bases, 10 bases remained unmatched. The CDR3 runs 16 residues.

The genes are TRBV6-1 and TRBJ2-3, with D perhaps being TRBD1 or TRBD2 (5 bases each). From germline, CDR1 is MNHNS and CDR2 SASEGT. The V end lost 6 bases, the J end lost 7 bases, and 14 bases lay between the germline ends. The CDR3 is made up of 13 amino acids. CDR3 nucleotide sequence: TGTGCCAGCAGCGTGGGACCCCGCAATACGCAGTATTTT. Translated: CASSVGPRNTQYF.

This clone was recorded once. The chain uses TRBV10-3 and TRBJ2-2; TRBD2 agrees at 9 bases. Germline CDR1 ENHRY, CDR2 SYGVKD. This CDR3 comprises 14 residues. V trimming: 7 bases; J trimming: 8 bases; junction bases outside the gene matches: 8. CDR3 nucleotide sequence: TGTGCCATCACGGCTAGCGGGGAGCTTGGGGAGCTGTTTTTT. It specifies CAITASGELGELFF.

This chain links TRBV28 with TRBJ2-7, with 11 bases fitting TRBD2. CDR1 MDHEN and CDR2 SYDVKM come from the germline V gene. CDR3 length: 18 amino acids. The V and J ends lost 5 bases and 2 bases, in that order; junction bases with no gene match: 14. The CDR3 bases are TGTGCCAGCAGTCTCGGACTAGCGGGCATAGGAGTCCCCTACGAGCAGTACTTC. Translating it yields CASSLGLAGIGVPYEQYF.

CDR3 sequence (DNA): TGTGCCAGCAGTTTATTGACGGGCTACGAGCAGTACTTC. Residues: CASSLLTGYEQYF. This chain links TRBV28 with TRBJ2-7; D is undetermined. The CDR3 is made up of 13 amino acids. V lost 1 base and J lost 3, with 7 bases in between. The germline CDR1 and CDR2 sequences are MDHEN and SYDVKM.

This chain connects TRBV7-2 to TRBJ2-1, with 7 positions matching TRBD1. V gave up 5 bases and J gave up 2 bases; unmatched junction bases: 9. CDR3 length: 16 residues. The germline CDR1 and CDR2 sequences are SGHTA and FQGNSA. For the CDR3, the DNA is TGTGCCAGCAGCCGAAGGGGACAGCTTACCTACAATGAGCAGTTCTTC. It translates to CASSRRGQLTYNEQFF.